This TCR beta chain was recovered during a study of Graves' ophthalmopathy and Graves' hyperthyroidism. CDR3 length: 13 amino acids. The germline V gene has CDR1 LNHDA and CDR2 SQIVND (reference sequence). J lost 7 bases, V lost 5 bases, and 3 bases had no gene match. The term stable hyperthyroidism indicated an absence of ophthalmopathy within 18 months of follow-up. Clinical symptoms and serum thyroxine were used for diagnosis; TRAb, thyroid ultrasound and orbital computed tomography were also relied on. This clonotype was counted at least ten times. Using RNA transcripts, the TCR beta CDR3 regions were amplified. The first round was an RT-PCR with HTBI primers, and the second round was a multiplex PCR. TCRdb re-derived calls from the multiplex PCR reads in MiXCR, one entry per CDR3 protein. The table shows roughly 410,000 distinct CDR3 sequences, with 15% to 17% occurring only once.

V and J are TRBV19 and TRBJ1-5; TRBD1 matches at 9 bases. The sequencing sample was made of peripheral blood. This TCR derives from a young woman with stable Graves' hyperthyroidism. The CDR3: CASSRDRDQPQHF. The DNA for the CDR3 is TGTGCCAGTAGTCGGGACAGGGACCAGCCCCAGCATTTT.